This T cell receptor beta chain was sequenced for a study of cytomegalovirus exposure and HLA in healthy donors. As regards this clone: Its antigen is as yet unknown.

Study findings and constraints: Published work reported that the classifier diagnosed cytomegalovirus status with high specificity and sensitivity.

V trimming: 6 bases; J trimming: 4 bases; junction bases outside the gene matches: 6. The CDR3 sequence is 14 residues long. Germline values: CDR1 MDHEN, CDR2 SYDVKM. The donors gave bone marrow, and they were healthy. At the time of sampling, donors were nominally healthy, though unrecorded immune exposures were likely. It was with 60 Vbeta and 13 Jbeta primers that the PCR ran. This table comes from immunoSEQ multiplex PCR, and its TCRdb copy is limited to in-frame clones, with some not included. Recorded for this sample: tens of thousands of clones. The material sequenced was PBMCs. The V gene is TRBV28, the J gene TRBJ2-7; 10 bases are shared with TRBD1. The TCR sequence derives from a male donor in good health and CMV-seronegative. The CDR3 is CASRLSGQGYEQYF. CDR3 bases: TGTGCCAGCAGACTTTCGGGACAGGGGTACGAGCAGTACTTC.